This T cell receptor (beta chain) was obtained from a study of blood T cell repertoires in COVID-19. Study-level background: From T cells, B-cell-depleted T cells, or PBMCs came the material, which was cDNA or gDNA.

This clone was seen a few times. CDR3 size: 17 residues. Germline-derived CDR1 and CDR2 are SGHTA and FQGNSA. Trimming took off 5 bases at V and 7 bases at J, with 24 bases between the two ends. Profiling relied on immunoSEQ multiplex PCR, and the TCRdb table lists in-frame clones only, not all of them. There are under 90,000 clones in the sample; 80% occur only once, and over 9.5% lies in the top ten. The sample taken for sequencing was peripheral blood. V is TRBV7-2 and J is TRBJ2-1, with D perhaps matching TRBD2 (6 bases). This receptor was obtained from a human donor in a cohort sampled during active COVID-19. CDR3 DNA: TGTGCCAGCAGCCACCCGATAGGGCGGGGCGCCTCTAATGAGCAGTTCTTC. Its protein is CASSHPIGRGASNEQFF.